The sequence of this TCR beta chain was determined in a study of control samples from healthy donors and cancer patients. The table came from immunoSEQ multiplex PCR; TCRdb's copy has only in-frame clones and leaves some out. The table lists about 160,000 clones, about 94% of them singletons. Trimming cost V 5 bases and J 4 bases, with 14 bases left between them. Looked up from germline, CDR1 is LGHNA and CDR2 is YSLEER. This CDR3 is 14 amino acids long. This sequence was found in a man in his sixties with colorectal cancer. Specimen: PBMCs. The chain combines TRBV4-3 with TRBJ1-2; TRBD1 is a possible D gene (5 bases). The CDR3 is CASSGPTAFYGYTF. The CDR3 bases are TGCGCCAGCAGCGGACCGACAGCTTTCTATGGCTACACCTTC.